This TCR beta chain is drawn from a study of OX40 agonist ivuxolimab in advanced cancers. Study background: At doses from 0.01 to 10 mg/kg, patients were given intravenous ivuxolimab every 2 weeks. Checkpoint inhibitors had been given previously to about 38% of patients.

The data were produced by immunoSEQ multiplex PCR, yet TCRdb's version contains in-frame clones alone and is incomplete. The table records some 150,000 clones, 90% of them present only once. CDR3 length: 16 amino acids. Germline V gene sequence: CDR1 SGHRS, CDR2 YFSETQ. The ends were cut back, 0 bases at V and 5 bases at J, with 14 bases in the middle. The chain is built from TRBV5-1 and TRBJ2-2, with D hard to call. This clonotype originated in an adult with an advanced solid tumor such as melanoma, head and neck, liver or kidney cancer. Sample: CD4+ or CD8+ T cells sorted from blood, taken in a trial of the OX40 agonist ivuxolimab. The CDR3 reads CASSLVTATGTGELFF. The CDR3, as DNA: TGCGCCAGCAGCTTGGTTACAGCCACTGGGACCGGGGAGCTGTTTTTT.